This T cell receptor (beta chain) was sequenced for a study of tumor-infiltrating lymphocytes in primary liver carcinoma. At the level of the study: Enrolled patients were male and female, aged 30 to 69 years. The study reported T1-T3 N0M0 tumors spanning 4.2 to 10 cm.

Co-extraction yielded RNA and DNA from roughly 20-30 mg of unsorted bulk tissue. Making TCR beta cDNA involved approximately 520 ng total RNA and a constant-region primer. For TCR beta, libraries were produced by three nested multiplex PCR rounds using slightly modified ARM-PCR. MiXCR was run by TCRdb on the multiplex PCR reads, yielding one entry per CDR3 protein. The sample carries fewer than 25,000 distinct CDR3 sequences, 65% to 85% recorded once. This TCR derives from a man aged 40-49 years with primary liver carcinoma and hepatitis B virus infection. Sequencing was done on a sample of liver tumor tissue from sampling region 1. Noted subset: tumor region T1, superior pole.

The CDR3, as DNA: TGTGCCAGCAGCTTAGATCTTAGCAACCAATTTAAAACCCTCCACTTT. Its translation: CASSLDLSNQFKTLHF. V is TRBV11-2 and J is TRBJ1-6; D remains unclear. The germline V gene has CDR1 SGHAT and CDR2 FQNNGV. Trimming removed 0 bases from V and 14 bases from J, with 20 bases in between. The CDR3 spans 16 residues.